These 8 T cell receptor beta chains were all obtained from the same sample, sequenced in a study of T cell responses to AZD1222 COVID-19 vaccine. Clones were read by immunoSEQ multiplex PCR, and TCRdb kept only the in-frame ones, dropping some. The data hold about 140,000 clones, with roughly 90% observed a single time. The sequenced sample was peripheral blood, obtained on day 0 of AZD1222 vaccination. Receptor source: an adult in good health.

The J gene is TRBJ1-1, the V gene TRBV3-1 (or the pseudogene TRBV3-2); D call uncertain. The CDR3 contains 14 residues. V dropped 1 base and J dropped 7 bases, with 13 bases sitting between them. Germline CDR1 is LGHDT and CDR2 is YNNKEL (reference sequence). The CDR3 bases are TGTGCCAGCAGCCAAGGCCGACGGCGGTTTGAAGCTTTCTTT. This gives the protein CASSQGRRRFEAFF.

The chain combines TRBV3-1 (or the pseudogene TRBV3-2) with TRBJ2-1; D call uncertain. Germline assignment: CDR1 LGHDT and CDR2 YNNKEL (reference sequence). The CDR3 extends over 12 amino acids. Trimming took 1 base from V and 7 from J, leaving 5 bases between them. CDR3 coding DNA: TGTGCCAGCAGCCAAGTAATTAATGAGCAGTTCTTC. This encodes CASSQVINEQFF.

The chain links TRBV2 to TRBJ1-1, with 7 bases identical to TRBD1. Germline V gene data show CDR1 as SNHLY and CDR2 as FYNNEI. With V trimmed by 11 bases and J by 6 bases, 15 bases remained unmatched. The CDR3 is 14 amino acids. DNA of the CDR3: TGTGCCGGAGTAAACAGGGGAATTACCGCTGAAGCTTTCTTT. Translated: CAGVNRGITAEAFF.

This chain joins TRBV15 and TRBJ2-7, with 8 bases lining up with TRBD1. Germline CDR1 LNHNV, CDR2 YYDKDF (reference sequence). V lost 0 bases, J lost 4 bases, and 17 bases stayed unmatched. CDR3 length: 19 residues. The CDR3 loop is CATSRDHRGSRYLSYEQYF. Here the CDR3 DNA reads TGTGCCACCAGCAGAGATCACAGGGGGTCCCGATACCTTTCTTACGAGCAGTACTTC.

The chain uses TRBV30 and TRBJ1-2; a possible D gene is TRBD1 (5 bases). The CDR3 extends over 15 amino acids. Germline assignment: CDR1 GTSNPN and CDR2 SVGIG (reference sequence). V lost 3 bases and J lost 0, with 14 bases in between. The CDR3 spells CAWRTRDAANYGYTF. In DNA form, the CDR3 reads TGTGCCTGGAGGACGCGGGACGCCGCTAACTATGGCTACACCTTC. Supplemented by reference TRBV30 and TRBJ1-2, the full variable domain reads SQTIHQWPATLVQPVGSPLSLECTVEGTSNPNLYWYRQAAGRGLQLLFYSVGIGQISSEVPQNLSASRPQDRQFILSSKKLLLSDSGFYLCAWRTRDAANYGYTFGSGTRLTVV.

The chain couples TRBV18 to TRBJ2-1, with 7 bases matching TRBD2. There are 17 residues in the CDR3. Germline trimming cut 0 bases from V and 8 bases from J; bases unmatched to any gene: 13. Germline values: CDR1 KGHSH, CDR2 LQKENI. CDR3 coding DNA: TGTGCCAGCTCACCACCCGGCGGGAGTTACCCTACCCATGAGCAGTTCTTC. Amino acids: CASSPPGGSYPTHEQFF.

The CDR3 DNA is TGTGCCAGCAGCCCCGGGGACAGGGCCCACACCTTC. It encodes CASSPGDRAHTF. The chain links TRBV7-9 to TRBJ1-2, with 9 bases matching TRBD1. There are 12 residues in the CDR3. The germline V gene has CDR1 SEHNR and CDR2 FQNEAQ (reference sequence). Trimming at V came to 5 bases and at J to 12 bases, leaving 7 bases not matched to a gene.

The genes are TRBV4-1 and TRBJ1-5; the D gene is possibly TRBD1 (6 bases). V was cut by 0 bases and J by 2 bases, with 8 bases left in between. Looked up from germline, CDR1 is MGHRA and CDR2 is YSYEKL. The CDR3 sequence is 15 residues long. CDR3 coding DNA: TGCGCCAGCAGCCAAGAGCAGGGGCGCAATCAGCCCCAGCATTTT. Residues: CASSQEQGRNQPQHF.